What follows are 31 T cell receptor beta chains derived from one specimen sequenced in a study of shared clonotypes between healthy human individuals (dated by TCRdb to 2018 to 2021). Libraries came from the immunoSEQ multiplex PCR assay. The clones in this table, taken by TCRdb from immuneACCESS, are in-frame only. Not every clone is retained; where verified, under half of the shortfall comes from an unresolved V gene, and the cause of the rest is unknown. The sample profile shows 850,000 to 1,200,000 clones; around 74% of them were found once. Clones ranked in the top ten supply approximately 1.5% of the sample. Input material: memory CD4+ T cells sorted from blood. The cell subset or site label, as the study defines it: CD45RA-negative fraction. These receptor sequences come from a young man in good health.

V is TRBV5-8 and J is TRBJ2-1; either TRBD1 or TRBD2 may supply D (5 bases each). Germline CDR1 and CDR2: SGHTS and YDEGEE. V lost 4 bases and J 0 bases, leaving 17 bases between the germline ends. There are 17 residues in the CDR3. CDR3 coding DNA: TGTGCCAGCAGCCCGGAAGAGGGGCCGAGCTCCTACAATGAGCAGTTCTTC. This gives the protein CASSPEEGPSSYNEQFF.

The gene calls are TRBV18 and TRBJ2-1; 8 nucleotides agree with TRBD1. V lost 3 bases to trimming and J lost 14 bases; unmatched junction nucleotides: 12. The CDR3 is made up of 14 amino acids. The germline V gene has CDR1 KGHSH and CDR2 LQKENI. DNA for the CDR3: TGTGCCAGCTCACCGGAGAGGGCCGGGACAGGCGAGTTCTTC. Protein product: CASSPERAGTGEFF.

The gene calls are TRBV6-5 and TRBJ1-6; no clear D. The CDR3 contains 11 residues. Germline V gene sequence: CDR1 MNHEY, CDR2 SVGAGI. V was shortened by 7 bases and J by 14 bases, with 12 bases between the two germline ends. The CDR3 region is CASMGPRALHF. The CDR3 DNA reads TGTGCCAGCATGGGTCCGAGAGCCCTCCACTTT.

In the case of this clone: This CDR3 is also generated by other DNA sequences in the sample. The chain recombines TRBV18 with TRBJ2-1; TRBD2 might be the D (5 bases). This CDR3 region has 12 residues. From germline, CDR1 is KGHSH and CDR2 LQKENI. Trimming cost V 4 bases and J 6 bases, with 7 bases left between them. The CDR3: CASSRGGNEQFF. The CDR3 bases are TGTGCCAGCTCACGCGGAGGCAATGAGCAGTTCTTC.

This CDR3 reads CASSLVGQRIYNEQFF. CDR3 nucleotides: TGTGCCAGCAGTCTTGTCGGCCAGCGGATTTACAATGAGCAGTTCTTC. This sequence joins TRBV5-4 and TRBJ2-1; a weak D match, TRBD2 (5 bases). This CDR3 comprises 16 residues. Germline loops: CDR1 SGHNT, CDR2 YYREEE (reference sequence). V gave up 5 bases and J gave up 4 bases, with 19 bases separating them.

The CDR3 reads CASTQNTEAFF. DNA of the CDR3: TGTGCCAGCACACAGAACACTGAAGCTTTCTTT. The gene calls are TRBV2 and TRBJ1-1; D is ambiguous. The germline CDR1 and CDR2 sequences are SNHLY and FYNNEI. This CDR3 has 11 amino acids. Trimming stripped 7 bases from V and 1 base from J, with 4 bases between.

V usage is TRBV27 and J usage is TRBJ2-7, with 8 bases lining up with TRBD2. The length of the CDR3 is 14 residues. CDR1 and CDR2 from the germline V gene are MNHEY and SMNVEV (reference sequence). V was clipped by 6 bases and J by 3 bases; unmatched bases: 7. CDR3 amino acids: CASRLGLAGYEQYF. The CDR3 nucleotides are TGTGCCAGCAGGTTAGGGCTAGCGGGCTACGAGCAGTACTTC.

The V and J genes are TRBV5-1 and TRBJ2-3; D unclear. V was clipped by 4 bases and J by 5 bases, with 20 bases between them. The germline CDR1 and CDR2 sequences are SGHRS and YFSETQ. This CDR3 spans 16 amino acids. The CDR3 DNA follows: TGCGCCAGCAGCGTGGGCCAATCCTCATGGGGAGATACGCAGTATTTT. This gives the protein CASSVGQSSWGDTQYF.

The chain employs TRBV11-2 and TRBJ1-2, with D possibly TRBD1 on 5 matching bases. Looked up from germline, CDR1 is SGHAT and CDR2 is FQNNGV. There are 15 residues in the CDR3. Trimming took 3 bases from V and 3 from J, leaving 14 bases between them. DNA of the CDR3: TGTGCCAGCAGCTTGGGGGACGGAGTCTACTATGGCTACACCTTC. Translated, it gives CASSLGDGVYYGYTF.

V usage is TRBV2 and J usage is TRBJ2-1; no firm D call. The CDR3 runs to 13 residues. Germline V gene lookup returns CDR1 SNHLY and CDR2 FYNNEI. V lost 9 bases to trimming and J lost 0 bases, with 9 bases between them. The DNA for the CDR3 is TGTGCCAGTGGTTTCGGCTCCTACAATGAGCAGTTCTTC. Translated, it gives CASGFGSYNEQFF.

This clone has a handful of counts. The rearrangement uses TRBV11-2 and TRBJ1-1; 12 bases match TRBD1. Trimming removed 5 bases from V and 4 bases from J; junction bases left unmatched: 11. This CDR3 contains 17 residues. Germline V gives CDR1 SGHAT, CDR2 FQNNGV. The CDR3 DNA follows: TGTGCCAGCAGCCTCCGACCGGGACAGGGGGCGGGCACTGAAGCTTTCTTT. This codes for CASSLRPGQGAGTEAFF.

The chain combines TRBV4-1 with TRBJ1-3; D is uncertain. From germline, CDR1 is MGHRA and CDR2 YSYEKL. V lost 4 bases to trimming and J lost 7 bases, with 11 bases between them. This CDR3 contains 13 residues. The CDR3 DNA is TGCGCCAGCAGCCCGGGGTTTTCGAACACCATATATTTT. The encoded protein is CASSPGFSNTIYF.

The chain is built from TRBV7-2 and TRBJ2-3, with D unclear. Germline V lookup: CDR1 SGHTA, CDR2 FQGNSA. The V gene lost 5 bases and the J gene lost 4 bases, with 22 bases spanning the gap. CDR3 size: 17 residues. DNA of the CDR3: TGTGCCAGCAGCCTCCCCCTTACCGCTAATCTTGCAGATACGCAGTATTTT. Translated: CASSLPLTANLADTQYF.

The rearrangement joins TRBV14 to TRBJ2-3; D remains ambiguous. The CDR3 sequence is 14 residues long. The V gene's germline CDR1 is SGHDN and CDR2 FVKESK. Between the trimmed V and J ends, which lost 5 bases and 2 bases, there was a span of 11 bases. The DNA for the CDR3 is TGTGCCAGCAGCGCCTTCAGCCCCACAGATACGCAGTATTTT. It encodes CASSAFSPTDTQYF.

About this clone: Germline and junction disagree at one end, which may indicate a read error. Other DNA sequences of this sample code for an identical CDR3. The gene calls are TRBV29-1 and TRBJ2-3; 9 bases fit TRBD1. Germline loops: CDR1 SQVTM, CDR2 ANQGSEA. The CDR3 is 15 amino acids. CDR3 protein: CSVQQGAFGTDTQYF. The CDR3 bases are TGCAGCGTTCAACAGGGGGCGTTCGGGACAGATACACAGTATTTT.

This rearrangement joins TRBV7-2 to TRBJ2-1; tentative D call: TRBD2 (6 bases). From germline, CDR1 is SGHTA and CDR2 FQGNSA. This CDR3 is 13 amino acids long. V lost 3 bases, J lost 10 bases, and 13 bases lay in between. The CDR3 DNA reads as TGTGCCAGCAGCTTCGGAGGGGCAGAGGAGCAGTTCTTC. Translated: CASSFGGAEEQFF.

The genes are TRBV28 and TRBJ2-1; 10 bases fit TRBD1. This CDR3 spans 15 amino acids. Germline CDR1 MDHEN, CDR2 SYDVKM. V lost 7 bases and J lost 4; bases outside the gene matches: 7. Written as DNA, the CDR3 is TGTGCCAGCAACAAGCGACAGGGGGCATACAATGAGCAGTTCTTC. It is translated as CASNKRQGAYNEQFF.

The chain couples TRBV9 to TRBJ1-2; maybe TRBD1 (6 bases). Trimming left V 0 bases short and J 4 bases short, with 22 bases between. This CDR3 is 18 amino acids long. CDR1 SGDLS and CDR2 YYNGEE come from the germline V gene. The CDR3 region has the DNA TGTGCCAGCAGCGTAGCGAACCAGGGGAGAGGCCGTTTCTATGGCTACACCTTC. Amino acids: CASSVANQGRGRFYGYTF.

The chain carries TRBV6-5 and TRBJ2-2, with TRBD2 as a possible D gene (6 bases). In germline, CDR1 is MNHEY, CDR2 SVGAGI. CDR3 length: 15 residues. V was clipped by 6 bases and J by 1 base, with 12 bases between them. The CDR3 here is CASRTGTLNTGELFF. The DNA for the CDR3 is TGTGCCAGCAGAACCGGGACTTTGAACACCGGGGAGCTGTTTTTT.

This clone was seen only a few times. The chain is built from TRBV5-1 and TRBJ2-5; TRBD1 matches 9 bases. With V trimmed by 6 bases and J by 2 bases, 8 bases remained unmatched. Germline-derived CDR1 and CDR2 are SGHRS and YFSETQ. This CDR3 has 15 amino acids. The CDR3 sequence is CASTKVGQGQETQYF. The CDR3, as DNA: TGCGCCAGCACCAAAGTGGGACAGGGTCAAGAGACCCAGTACTTC.

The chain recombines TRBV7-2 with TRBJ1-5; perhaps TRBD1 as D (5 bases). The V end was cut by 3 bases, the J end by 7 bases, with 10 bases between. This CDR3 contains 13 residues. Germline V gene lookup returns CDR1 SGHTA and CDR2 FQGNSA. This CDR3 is CASSLNQGQPQHF. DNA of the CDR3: TGTGCCAGCAGCTTGAACCAGGGACAGCCCCAGCATTTT.

CDR3: CASSLVSGGRSTDTQYF. The CDR3 DNA reads TGTGCCAGCAGCTTAGTCTCCGGGGGACGGAGCACAGATACGCAGTATTTT. V is TRBV7-9 and J is TRBJ2-3; possible D gene TRBD2, 6 bases. V was shortened by 1 base and J by 0 bases, with 14 bases between the two germline ends. The CDR3 sequence is 17 residues long. Germline assignment: CDR1 SEHNR and CDR2 FQNEAQ (reference sequence).

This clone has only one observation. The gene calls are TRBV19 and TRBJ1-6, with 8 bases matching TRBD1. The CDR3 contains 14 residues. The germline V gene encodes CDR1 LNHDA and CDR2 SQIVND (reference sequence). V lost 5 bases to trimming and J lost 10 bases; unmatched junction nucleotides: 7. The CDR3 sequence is CASSATGEGSPLHF. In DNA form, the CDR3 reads TGTGCCAGTAGTGCGACAGGGGAAGGGTCACCCCTCCACTTT.

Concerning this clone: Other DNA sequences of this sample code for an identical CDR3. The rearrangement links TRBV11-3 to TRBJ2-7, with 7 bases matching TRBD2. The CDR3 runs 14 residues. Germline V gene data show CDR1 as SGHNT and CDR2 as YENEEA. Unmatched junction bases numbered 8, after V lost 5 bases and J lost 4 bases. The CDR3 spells CASSPGGGSYEQYF. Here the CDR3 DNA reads TGTGCCAGCAGCCCCGGAGGCGGGAGTTACGAGCAGTACTTC.

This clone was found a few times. The CDR3 region is CASSQAQGLSPLHF. CDR3 DNA: TGTGCCAGCAGCCAAGCACAAGGACTGTCACCCCTCCACTTT. V and J are TRBV14 and TRBJ1-6; the D is unclear. CDR3 length: 14 residues. Trimming took 1 base from V and 10 from J, leaving 11 bases between them. The germline gives CDR1 SGHDN, CDR2 FVKESK.

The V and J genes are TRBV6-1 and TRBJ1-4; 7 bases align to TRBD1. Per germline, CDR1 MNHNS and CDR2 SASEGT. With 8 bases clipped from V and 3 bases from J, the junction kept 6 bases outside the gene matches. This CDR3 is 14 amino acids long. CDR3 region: CASSRDSPNEKLFF. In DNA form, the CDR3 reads TGTGCCAGCTCCAGGGACAGCCCTAATGAAAAACTGTTTTTT.

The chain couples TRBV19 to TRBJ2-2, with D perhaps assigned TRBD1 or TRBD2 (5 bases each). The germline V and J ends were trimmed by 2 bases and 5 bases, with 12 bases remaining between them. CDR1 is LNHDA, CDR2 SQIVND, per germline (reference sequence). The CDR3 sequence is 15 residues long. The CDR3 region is CASSILERGTGELFF. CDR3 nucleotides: TGTGCCAGTAGTATACTGGAGAGGGGAACCGGGGAGCTGTTTTTT.

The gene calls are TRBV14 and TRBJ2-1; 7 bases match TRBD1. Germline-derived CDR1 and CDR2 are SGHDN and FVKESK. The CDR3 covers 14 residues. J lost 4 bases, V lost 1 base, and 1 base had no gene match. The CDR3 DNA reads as TGTGCCAGCAGCCAAGGGACAGGTTACAATGAGCAGTTCTTC. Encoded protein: CASSQGTGYNEQFF.

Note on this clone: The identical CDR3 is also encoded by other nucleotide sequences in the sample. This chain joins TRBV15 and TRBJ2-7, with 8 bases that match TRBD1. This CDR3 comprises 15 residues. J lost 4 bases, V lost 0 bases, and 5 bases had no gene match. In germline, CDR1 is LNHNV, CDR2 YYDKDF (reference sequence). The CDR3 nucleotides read TGTGCCACCAGCAGAGATCTAGGACAGGGTTACGAGCAGTACTTC. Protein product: CATSRDLGQGYEQYF.

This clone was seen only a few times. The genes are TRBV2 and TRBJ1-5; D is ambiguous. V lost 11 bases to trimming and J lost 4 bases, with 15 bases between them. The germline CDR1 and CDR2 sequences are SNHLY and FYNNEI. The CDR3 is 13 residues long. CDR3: CAWSPEGNQPQHF. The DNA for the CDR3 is TGTGCCTGGTCGCCCGAGGGAAATCAGCCCCAGCATTTT.

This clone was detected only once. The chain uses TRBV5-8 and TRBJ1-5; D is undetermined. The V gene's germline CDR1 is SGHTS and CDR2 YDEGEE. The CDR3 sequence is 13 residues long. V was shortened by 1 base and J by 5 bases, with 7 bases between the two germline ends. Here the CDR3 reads CASSLLGDQPQHF. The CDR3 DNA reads TGTGCCAGCAGCTTGCTGGGAGATCAGCCCCAGCATTTT.